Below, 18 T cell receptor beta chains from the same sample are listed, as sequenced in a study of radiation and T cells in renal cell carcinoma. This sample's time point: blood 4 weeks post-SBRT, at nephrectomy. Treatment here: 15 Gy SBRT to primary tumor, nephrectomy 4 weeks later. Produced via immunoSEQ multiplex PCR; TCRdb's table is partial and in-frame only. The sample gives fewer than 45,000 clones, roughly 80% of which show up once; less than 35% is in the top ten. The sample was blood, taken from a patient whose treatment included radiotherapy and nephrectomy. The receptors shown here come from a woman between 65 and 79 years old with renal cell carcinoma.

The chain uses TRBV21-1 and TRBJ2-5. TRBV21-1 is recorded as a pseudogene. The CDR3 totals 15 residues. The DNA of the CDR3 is TGTGCCAGCAGCAAAGAAGGTGGGGGAGACGAGACCCAGTACTTC. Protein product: CASSKEGGGDETQYF.

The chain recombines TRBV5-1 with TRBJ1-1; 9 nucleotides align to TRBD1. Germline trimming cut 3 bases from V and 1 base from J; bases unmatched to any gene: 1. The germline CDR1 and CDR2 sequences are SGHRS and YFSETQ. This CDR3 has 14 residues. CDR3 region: CASSSQGANTEAFF. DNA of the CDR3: TGCGCCAGCAGCTCACAGGGGGCGAACACTGAAGCTTTCTTT.

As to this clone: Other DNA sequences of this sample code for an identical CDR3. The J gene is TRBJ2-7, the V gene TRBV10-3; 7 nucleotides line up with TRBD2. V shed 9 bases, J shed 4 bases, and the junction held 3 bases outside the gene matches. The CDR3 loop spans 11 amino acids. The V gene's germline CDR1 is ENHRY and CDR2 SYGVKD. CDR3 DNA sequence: TGTGCCATAGGCGGGGGATACGAGCAGTACTTC. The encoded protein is CAIGGGYEQYF.

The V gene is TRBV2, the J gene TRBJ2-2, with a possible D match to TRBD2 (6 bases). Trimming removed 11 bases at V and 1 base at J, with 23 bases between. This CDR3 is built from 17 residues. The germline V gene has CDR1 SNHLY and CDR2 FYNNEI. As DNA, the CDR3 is TGTGCCGGAGGAATTAGCGGTGGAGTGTGGAACACCGGGGAGCTGTTTTTT. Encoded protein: CAGGISGGVWNTGELFF.

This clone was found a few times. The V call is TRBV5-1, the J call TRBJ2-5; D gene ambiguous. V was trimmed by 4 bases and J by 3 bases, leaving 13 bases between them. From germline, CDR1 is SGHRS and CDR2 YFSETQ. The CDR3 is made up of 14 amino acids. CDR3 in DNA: TGCGCCAGCAGCCCGAGGCAGGAAGAAGAGACCCAGTACTTC. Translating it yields CASSPRQEEETQYF.

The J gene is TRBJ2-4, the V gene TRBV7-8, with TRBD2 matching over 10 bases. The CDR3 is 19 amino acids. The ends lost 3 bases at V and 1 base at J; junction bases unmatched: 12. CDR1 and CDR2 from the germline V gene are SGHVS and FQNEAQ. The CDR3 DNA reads TGTGCCAGCAGCTTCCTCTCCCTAGCGGGGGTGAAGGCCAAAAACATTCAGTACTTC. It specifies CASSFLSLAGVKAKNIQYF.

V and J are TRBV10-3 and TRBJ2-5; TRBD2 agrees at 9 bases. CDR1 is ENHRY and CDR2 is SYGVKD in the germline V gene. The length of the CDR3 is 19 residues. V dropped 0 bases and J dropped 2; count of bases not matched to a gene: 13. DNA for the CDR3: TGTGCCATCAGTGAGTCGACAGGAAGCGGGAGGAATCCACAAGAGACCCAGTACTTC. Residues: CAISESTGSGRNPQETQYF.

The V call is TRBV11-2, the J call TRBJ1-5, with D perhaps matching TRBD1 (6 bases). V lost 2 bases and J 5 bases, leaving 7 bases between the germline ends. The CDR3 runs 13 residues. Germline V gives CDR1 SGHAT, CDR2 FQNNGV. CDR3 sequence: CASSLPGDQPQHF. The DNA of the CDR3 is TGTGCCAGCAGCTTACCAGGGGATCAGCCCCAGCATTTT.

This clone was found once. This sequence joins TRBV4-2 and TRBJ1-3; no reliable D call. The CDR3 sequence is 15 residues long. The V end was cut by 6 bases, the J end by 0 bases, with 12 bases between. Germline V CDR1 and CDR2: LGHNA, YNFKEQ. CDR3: CASRVGHRSGNTIYF. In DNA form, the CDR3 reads TGTGCCAGCAGGGTAGGCCACCGCTCTGGAAACACCATATATTTT.

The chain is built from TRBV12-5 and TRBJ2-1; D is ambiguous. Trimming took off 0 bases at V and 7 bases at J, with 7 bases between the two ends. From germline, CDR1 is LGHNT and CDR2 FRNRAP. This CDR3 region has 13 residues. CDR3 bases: TGTGCTAGTGGTTTGGTTGGGGTTAATGAGCAGTTCTTC. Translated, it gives CASGLVGVNEQFF.

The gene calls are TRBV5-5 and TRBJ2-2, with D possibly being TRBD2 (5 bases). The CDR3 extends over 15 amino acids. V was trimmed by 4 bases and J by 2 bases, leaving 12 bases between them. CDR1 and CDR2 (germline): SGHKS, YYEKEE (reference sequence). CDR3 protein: CASSPGLLNTGELFF. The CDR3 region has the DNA TGTGCCAGCAGCCCCGGACTGCTTAACACCGGGGAGCTGTTTTTT. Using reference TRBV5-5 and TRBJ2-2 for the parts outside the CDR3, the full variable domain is DAGVTQSPTHLIKTRGQQVTLRCSPISGHKSVSWYQQVLGQGPQFIFQYYEKEERGRGNFPDRFSARQFPNYSSELNVNALLLGDSALYLCASSPGLLNTGELFFGEGSRLTVL.

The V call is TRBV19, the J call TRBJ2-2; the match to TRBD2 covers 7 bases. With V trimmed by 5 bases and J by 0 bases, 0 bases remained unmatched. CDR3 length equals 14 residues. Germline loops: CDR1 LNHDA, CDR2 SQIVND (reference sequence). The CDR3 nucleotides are TGTGCCAGTAGTCTAGCGGCGAACACCGGGGAGCTGTTTTTT. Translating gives CASSLAANTGELFF. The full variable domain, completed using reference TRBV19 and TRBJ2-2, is DGGITQSPKYLFRKEGQNVTLSCEQNLNHDAMYWYRQDPGQGLRLIYYSQIVNDFQKGDIAEGYSVSREKKESFPLTVTSAQKNPTAFYLCASSLAANTGELFFGEGSRLTVL.

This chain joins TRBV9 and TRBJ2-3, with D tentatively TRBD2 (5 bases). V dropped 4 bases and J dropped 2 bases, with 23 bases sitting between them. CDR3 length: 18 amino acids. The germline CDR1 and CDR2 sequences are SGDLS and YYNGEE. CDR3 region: CASSPGRSSTEFTDTQYF. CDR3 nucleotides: TGTGCCAGCAGCCCCGGTCGGTCTAGCACGGAATTCACAGATACGCAGTATTTT.

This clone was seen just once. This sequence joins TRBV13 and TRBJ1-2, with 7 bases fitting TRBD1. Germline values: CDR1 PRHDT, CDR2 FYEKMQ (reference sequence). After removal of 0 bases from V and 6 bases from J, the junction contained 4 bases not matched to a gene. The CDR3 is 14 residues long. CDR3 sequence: CASSLGQGINGYTF. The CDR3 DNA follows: TGTGCCAGCAGCTTAGGACAGGGGATTAATGGCTACACCTTC.

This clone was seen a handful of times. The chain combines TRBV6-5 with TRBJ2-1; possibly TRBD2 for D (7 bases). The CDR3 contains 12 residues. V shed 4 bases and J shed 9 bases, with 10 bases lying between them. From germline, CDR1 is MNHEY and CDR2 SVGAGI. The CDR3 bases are TGTGCCAGCAGTTCGAGGGGGGGTGAGCAGTTCTTC. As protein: CASSSRGGEQFF.

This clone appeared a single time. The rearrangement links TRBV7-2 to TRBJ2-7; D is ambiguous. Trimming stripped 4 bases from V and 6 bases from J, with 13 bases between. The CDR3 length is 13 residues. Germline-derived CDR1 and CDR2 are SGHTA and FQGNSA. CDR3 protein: CASSSSNRVEQYF. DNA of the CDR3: TGTGCCAGCAGCTCGTCGAATCGGGTCGAGCAGTACTTC.

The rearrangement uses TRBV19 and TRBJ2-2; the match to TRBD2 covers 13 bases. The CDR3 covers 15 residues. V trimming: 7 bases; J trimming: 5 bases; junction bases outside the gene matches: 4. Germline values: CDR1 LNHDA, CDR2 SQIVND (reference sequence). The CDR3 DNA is TGTGCCAGTAAACCGGGACTAGCGGGGACCGGGGAGCTGTTTTTT. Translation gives CASKPGLAGTGELFF. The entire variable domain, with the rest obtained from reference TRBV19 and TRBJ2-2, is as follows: DGGITQSPKYLFRKEGQNVTLSCEQNLNHDAMYWYRQDPGQGLRLIYYSQIVNDFQKGDIAEGYSVSREKKESFPLTVTSAQKNPTAFYLCASKPGLAGTGELFFGEGSRLTVL.

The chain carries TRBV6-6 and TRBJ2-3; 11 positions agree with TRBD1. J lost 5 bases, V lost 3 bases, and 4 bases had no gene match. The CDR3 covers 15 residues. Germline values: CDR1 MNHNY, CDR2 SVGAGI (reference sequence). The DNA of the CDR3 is TGTGCCAGCAGTTATTCCGGGACAGGGGGAGATACGCAGTATTTT. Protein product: CASSYSGTGGDTQYF.